One and the same sample provided the 26 T cell receptor beta chains below, sequenced in a study of identifying expanded T cells in peripheral blood. The assay was immunoSEQ multiplex PCR, and TCRdb's table has in-frame clones only and misses some. The top ten hold roughly 3% of the sample, which has 60,000 to 80,000 clones, 75% to 90% seen once. The specimen was blood. The receptors shown here come from a person aged 18 to 75 in good health.

V is TRBV7-6 and J is TRBJ2-2, with D possibly TRBD1 on 5 matching bases. The CDR3 loop spans 16 amino acids. V was cut by 3 bases and J by 2 bases, with 13 bases left in between. CDR1 SGHVS and CDR2 FNYEAQ come from the germline V gene. The CDR3 region has the DNA TGTGCCAGCAGCTTTCTGGGGCGGAAAAACACCGGGGAGCTGTTTTTT. It encodes CASSFLGRKNTGELFF. Full variable domain (missing parts from reference TRBV7-6 and TRBJ2-2): GAGVSQSPRYKVTKRGQDVALRCDPISGHVSLYWYRQALGQGPEFLTYFNYEAQQDKSGLPNDRFSAERPEGSISTLTIQRTEQRDSAMYRCASSFLGRKNTGELFFGEGSRLTVL.

The chain links TRBV7-8 to TRBJ2-3; no reliable D call. The germline CDR1 and CDR2 sequences are SGHVS and FQNEAQ. The CDR3 runs 13 residues. V was cut by 4 bases and J by 4 bases, with 9 bases left in between. The CDR3 loop reads CASSSQNADTQYF. The CDR3 nucleotides read TGTGCCAGCAGCTCCCAGAATGCAGATACGCAGTATTTT.

In this sample, this clone turned up once. The V and J genes are TRBV10-3 and TRBJ2-7, with TRBD2 matching over 8 bases. The CDR3 is 17 residues long. The V gene end was trimmed by 5 bases and the J gene end by 5 bases; junction bases not matched to a gene: 17. The germline V gene has CDR1 ENHRY and CDR2 SYGVKD. CDR3 protein: CAISTVPGLEKPHEQYF. In nucleotides, the CDR3 is TGTGCCATCAGTACCGTCCCGGGACTAGAGAAGCCCCACGAGCAGTACTTC.

This chain links TRBV5-4 with TRBJ2-2; possibly TRBD1 for D (6 bases). Germline V gives CDR1 SGHNT, CDR2 YYREEE (reference sequence). Trimming pared 4 bases from V and 2 bases from J, leaving 12 bases between. This CDR3 is built from 15 residues. The CDR3 DNA reads as TGTGCCAGCAGCCCCGGACAGCGCAACACCGGGGAGCTGTTTTTT. This translates into CASSPGQRNTGELFF.

V and J are TRBV5-1 and TRBJ1-4, with D possibly matching TRBD1 (5 bases). The ends were cut back, 5 bases at V and 5 bases at J, with 16 bases in the middle. In germline, CDR1 is SGHRS, CDR2 YFSETQ. The CDR3 totals 15 residues. The CDR3 reads CASRSSGTANEKLFF. In DNA form, the CDR3 reads TGCGCCAGCAGGTCATCCGGGACGGCGAATGAAAAACTGTTTTTT. The whole variable domain, remainder taken from reference TRBV5-1 and TRBJ1-4, is KAGVTQTPRYLIKTRGQQVTLSCSPISGHRSVSWYQQTPGQGLQFLFEYFSETQRNKGNFPGRFSGRQFSNSRSEMNVSTLELGDSALYLCASRSSGTANEKLFFGSGTQLSVL.

The chain has TRBV6-1 and TRBJ2-7, with a tentative D call TRBD2 (5 bases). CDR1 is MNHNS and CDR2 is SASEGT in the germline V gene. The V end was cut by 7 bases, the J end by 2 bases, with 18 bases between. This CDR3 has 15 residues. The CDR3 reads CASTRVSGDTYEQYF. In nucleotides, the CDR3 is TGTGCCAGCACTCGCGTTTCCGGGGATACCTACGAGCAGTACTTC.

This chain uses TRBV6-6 with TRBJ2-7, with D perhaps TRBD2 (6 bases). V lost 8 bases to trimming and J lost 3 bases, with 20 bases between them. Germline CDR1 MNHNY, CDR2 SVGAGI (reference sequence). This CDR3 has 15 residues. CDR3 protein: CASPLSAGGCYEQYF. The CDR3, as DNA: TGTGCCAGCCCTCTATCAGCCGGGGGATGCTACGAGCAGTACTTC.

The J gene is TRBJ1-5, the V gene TRBV6-1; D remains unclear. Germline lookup yields CDR1 MNHNS and CDR2 SASEGT. V lost 5 bases, J lost 5 bases, and 13 bases lay in between. This CDR3 region has 14 residues. CDR3 sequence: CASSHVGGDQPQHF. CDR3 DNA: TGTGCCAGCAGTCATGTGGGCGGGGATCAGCCCCAGCATTTT.

This clone has only one observation. The V call is TRBV4-3, the J call TRBJ2-3, with D perhaps TRBD1 or TRBD2 (5 bases each). From germline, CDR1 is LGHNA and CDR2 YSLEER. The CDR3 runs to 15 residues. Trimming removed 0 bases at V and 7 bases at J, with 14 bases between. CDR3 DNA: TGCGCCAGCAGCCAAGATAAGTTGGGGGTGAATACGCAGTATTTT. This gives the protein CASSQDKLGVNTQYF.

The chain couples TRBV7-8 to TRBJ2-5; D unresolved. CDR1 and CDR2 from the germline V gene are SGHVS and FQNEAQ. The CDR3 spans 15 residues. V was pared by 2 bases and J by 5 bases, with 15 bases between. The CDR3 loop reads CASSLRAALVETQYF. The CDR3 DNA reads as TGTGCCAGCAGCTTAAGGGCCGCGTTGGTGGAGACCCAGTACTTC.

This clone was observed a single time. The chain combines TRBV19 with TRBJ2-2; TRBD1 or TRBD2 may be the D gene (6 bases each). V was trimmed by 3 bases and J by 6 bases, leaving 17 bases between them. Per germline, CDR1 LNHDA and CDR2 SQIVND (reference sequence). The CDR3 is 16 residues long. This CDR3 is CASSIIATGRSGELFF. In DNA form, the CDR3 reads TGTGCCAGTAGTATTATCGCCACAGGGAGGTCCGGGGAGCTGTTTTTT.

The chain has TRBV29-1 and TRBJ1-4, with unresolved D. The CDR3 contains 11 residues. Per germline, CDR1 SQVTM and CDR2 ANQGSEA. Trimming took 5 bases from V and 12 from J, leaving 13 bases between them. CDR3 in amino acids: CSVPLEDELFF. CDR3 nucleotide sequence: TGCAGCGTTCCACTAGAAGACGAACTGTTTTTT.

The V gene is TRBV7-9, the J gene TRBJ2-2, with 8 bases that match TRBD2. Germline assignment: CDR1 SEHNR and CDR2 FQNEAQ (reference sequence). CDR3 length: 14 residues. V shed 2 bases and J 4 bases; nucleotides not matched to a gene: 0. The DNA for the CDR3 is TGTGCCAGCAGCTTACGGGGGGGCACCGGGGAGCTGTTTTTT. This sequence encodes CASSLRGGTGELFF.

CDR3 nucleotides: TGTGCCAGCAGCCGCCGGGGGGAAAATAGCGGGAGACTCCTCGAGCAGTACTTC. This translates into CASSRRGENSGRLLEQYF. V and J are TRBV7-2 and TRBJ2-7, with 9 bases matching TRBD2. V was pared by 5 bases and J by 6 bases, with 20 bases of the junction left unmatched. Germline lookup yields CDR1 SGHTA and CDR2 FQGNSA. The CDR3 length is 18 residues.

The rearrangement links TRBV7-2 to TRBJ2-5, with D unclear. Trimming removed 1 base at V and 1 base at J, with 7 bases between. The germline CDR1 and CDR2 sequences are SGHTA and FQGNSA. The CDR3 is made up of 14 amino acids. The CDR3 region has the DNA TGTGCCAGCAGCTTAGGCCAGATCCAAGAGACCCAGTACTTC. Amino acids: CASSLGQIQETQYF.

The chain recombines TRBV28 with TRBJ2-3; D gene ambiguous. In germline, CDR1 is MDHEN, CDR2 SYDVKM. The CDR3 spans 12 residues. V lost 6 bases to trimming and J lost 4 bases, with 8 bases between them. The CDR3 sequence is CASSDSPDTQYF. CDR3 coding DNA: TGTGCCAGCAGCGATTCACCAGATACGCAGTATTTT.

This chain connects TRBV5-1 to TRBJ2-7; the D is unclear. Per the germline V gene, CDR1 is SGHRS and CDR2 is YFSETQ. V was cut by 0 bases and J by 2 bases, with 12 bases left in between. CDR3 size: 15 residues. The CDR3 region is CASSLASTKTYEQYF. CDR3 coding DNA: TGCGCCAGCAGCTTGGCCTCAACTAAAACCTACGAGCAGTACTTC.

The V and J genes are TRBV28 and TRBJ2-1; 8 bases are a match to TRBD2. Trimming took 8 bases from V and 14 from J; bases not matched to a gene: 11. The CDR3 has 12 amino acids. From germline, CDR1 is MDHEN and CDR2 SYDVKM. In nucleotides, the CDR3 is TGTGCCAGCCGAATAAACAGCGGGAGCAAGTTCTTC. Encoded protein: CASRINSGSKFF.

The chain couples TRBV7-2 to TRBJ2-6; 7 positions match TRBD1. In germline, CDR1 is SGHTA, CDR2 FQGNSA. Germline trimming cut 6 bases from V and 0 bases from J; bases unmatched to any gene: 5. This CDR3 comprises 16 residues. The CDR3 spells CASRTGPPSGANVLTF. CDR3 sequence (DNA): TGTGCCAGCAGGACAGGGCCTCCCTCTGGGGCCAACGTCCTGACTTTC.

The genes are TRBV7-9 and TRBJ2-4, with 8 bases lining up with TRBD1. The CDR3 spans 16 residues. Germline V lookup: CDR1 SEHNR, CDR2 FQNEAQ (reference sequence). The J segment lost 0 bases and the V segment lost 5 bases, leaving 6 bases of the junction unmatched. CDR3 nucleotide sequence: TGTGCCAGCAGCACTAACAGGGGGTTAGCCAAAAACATTCAGTACTTC. It specifies CASSTNRGLAKNIQYF.

The CDR3 DNA reads as TGTGCCAGCAGTAGACTAGTACCCGGGGAGCTGTTTTTT. Translating gives CASSRLVPGELFF. V gene TRBV2 combines with J gene TRBJ2-2; weak D call: TRBD2 (6 bases). Deletions cut 5 bases from V and 6 bases from J, with 10 bases between. CDR3 length: 13 amino acids. Germline values: CDR1 SNHLY, CDR2 FYNNEI.

The chain carries TRBV2 and TRBJ2-6; the D gene is possibly TRBD1 (5 bases). V lost 6 bases and J lost 1, with 10 bases in between. The CDR3 is 15 amino acids. Germline V gives CDR1 SNHLY, CDR2 FYNNEI. The CDR3 region has the DNA TGTGCCAGCAGCAGGGAAGTGTCTGGGGCCAACGTCCTGACTTTC. Translating gives CASSREVSGANVLTF.

This clone was counted between two and nine times. The sample has other DNA sequences that encode this CDR3 too. This rearrangement joins TRBV4-3 to TRBJ1-1; 7 bases match TRBD1. CDR1 is LGHNA, CDR2 YSLEER, per germline. The CDR3 loop spans 15 amino acids. After removal of 1 base from V and 4 bases from J, the junction contained 6 bases not matched to a gene. Written as DNA, the CDR3 is TGCGCCAGCAGCCAAGCCGCAACAGGGGCCACTGAAGCTTTCTTT. It encodes CASSQAATGATEAFF.

The V gene is TRBV6-1, the J gene TRBJ2-7; 7 bases are shared with TRBD1. The CDR3 is 15 residues long. Germline V gene sequence: CDR1 MNHNS, CDR2 SASEGT. Trimming cost V 2 bases and J 4 bases; bases outside gene matches: 8. For the CDR3, the DNA is TGTGCCAGCAGTGAACTCGGGACAGCGATTTACGAGCAGTACTTC. Its translation is CASSELGTAIYEQYF.

A single count supports this clone. Written as DNA, the CDR3 is TGTGCCAGCAGCAAGAGACGTGGGGGACCCGTCCACAATGAGCAGTTCTTC. Translating it yields CASSKRRGGPVHNEQFF. J is TRBJ2-1 and V is TRBV21-1. TRBV21-1 is a pseudogene. The CDR3 sequence is 17 residues long.

This chain joins TRBV2 and TRBJ1-2; TRBD1 matches 7 bases. V lost 6 bases and J lost 3; bases outside the gene matches: 13. Germline V gene sequence: CDR1 SNHLY, CDR2 FYNNEI. There are 16 residues in the CDR3. The DNA of the CDR3 is TGTGCCAGCAGGGAAAAAGACAGGGCGGCTGACTATGGCTACACCTTC. Amino acid sequence: CASREKDRAADYGYTF.